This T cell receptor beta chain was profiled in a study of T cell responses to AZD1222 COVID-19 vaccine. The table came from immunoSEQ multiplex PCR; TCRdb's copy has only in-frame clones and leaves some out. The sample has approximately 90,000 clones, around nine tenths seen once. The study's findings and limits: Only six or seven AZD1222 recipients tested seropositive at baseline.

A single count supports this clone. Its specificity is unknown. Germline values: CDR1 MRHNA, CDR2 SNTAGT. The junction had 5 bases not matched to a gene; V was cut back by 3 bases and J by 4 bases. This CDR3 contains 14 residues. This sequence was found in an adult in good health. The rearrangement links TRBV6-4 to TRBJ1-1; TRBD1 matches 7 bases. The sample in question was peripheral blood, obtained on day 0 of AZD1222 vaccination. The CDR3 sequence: CASSELPGGTEAFF. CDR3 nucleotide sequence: TGTGCCAGCAGTGAGCTTCCAGGGGGCACTGAAGCTTTCTTT.